This T cell receptor beta chain was retrieved from a study of T-cell memory formation after mild COVID-19. Study information: TCR clusters were mostly donor specific. Study-wide results and limits: The authors did not confirm SARS-CoV-2 specificity of second-wave clones peaking day 37. Pre-infection memory carried some responding clones, suggesting that cross-reactive memory joined. Mostly located in CM and EM were contracting CD4+ clones, with contracting CD8+ clones located in EMRA.

Remarks on this clonotype: Antigen specificity is unknown.

CDR1 and CDR2 (germline): DFQATT, SNEGSKA (reference sequence). With 0 bases clipped from V and 2 bases from J, the junction kept 7 bases outside the gene matches. The CDR3 covers 15 residues. MiXCR, run by TCRdb on the 5' RACE reads, gives a single entry per CDR3 protein. The data contain roughly 480,000 distinct CDR3 sequences, about 23% of them singletons. The clonotype was recovered from an adult woman who had mild COVID-19 (a few samples of this study predate the infection). Cell type and time point are not known. The chain has TRBV20-1 and TRBJ2-7; TRBD1 aligns across 7 bases. The sequenced material came from PBMCs or a T cell subset sorted from them (not recorded which). The CDR3 loop is CSARDQGDTTYEQYF. CDR3 nucleotides: TGCAGTGCTAGAGATCAGGGGGACACAACCTACGAGCAGTACTTC.